These T cell receptor beta chains were read from a single sample in a study of T cell changes during pregnancy in multiple sclerosis. Clones were read by immunoSEQ multiplex PCR, and TCRdb kept only the in-frame ones, dropping some. The sample holds some 11,000 clones, approximately 90% seen once. The sequenced sample was CD8+ T cells from peripheral blood mononuclear cells, obtained in the second trimester of pregnancy. Source of these receptors: a female donor in good health, enrolled as a control in a pregnancy study. CDR3s include the opening cysteine and the closing phenylalanine or tryptophan. D genes are given only for firm matches. Expanded clones get a size class; other rows say once, few or many, or leave the size out.

d_call: .; clone_size: .; j_call: TRBJ2-5; v_call: TRBV11-2; cdr3_aa: CASSLDIRDQETQYF; cdr3_nt: TGTGCCAGCAGCTTAGATATCCGGGATCAAGAGACCCAGTACTTC
d_call: .; clone_size: once; j_call: TRBJ2-1; v_call: TRBV11-3; cdr3_aa: CASSPDSSYNEQFF; cdr3_nt: TGTGCCAGCAGCCCAGACTCCTCCTACAATGAGCAGTTCTTC
d_call: TRBD1; clone_size: once; j_call: TRBJ1-1; v_call: TRBV19; cdr3_aa: CASSMTGFNTEAFF; cdr3_nt: TGTGCCAGTAGTATGACAGGGTTTAACACTGAAGCTTTCTTT
d_call: TRBD2; clone_size: .; j_call: TRBJ2-1; v_call: TRBV7-8; cdr3_aa: CASSLVAGGSVNEQFF; cdr3_nt: TGTGCCAGCAGCTTAGTAGCGGGGGGTTCAGTCAATGAGCAGTTCTTC
d_call: TRBD1; clone_size: .; j_call: TRBJ1-2; v_call: TRBV19; cdr3_aa: CASTGQNYGYTF; cdr3_nt: TGTGCCAGTACGGGACAGAACTATGGCTACACCTTC
d_call: .; clone_size: medium-sized; j_call: TRBJ1-3; v_call: TRBV6-1; cdr3_aa: CASSPQAEAGNTIYF; cdr3_nt: TGTGCCAGCTCCCCCCAAGCCGAGGCTGGAAACACCATATATTTT
d_call: TRBD1; clone_size: .; j_call: TRBJ1-2; v_call: TRBV13; cdr3_aa: CASSFGTGGPITSF; cdr3_nt: TGTGCCAGCAGCTTCGGGACAGGGGGACCAATTACAAGCTTC
d_call: .; clone_size: .; j_call: TRBJ1-1; v_call: TRBV5-5; cdr3_aa: CASSPKIMNTEAFF; cdr3_nt: TGTGCCAGCAGCCCAAAAATCATGAACACTGAAGCTTTCTTT
d_call: .; clone_size: .; j_call: TRBJ1-1; v_call: TRBV7-2; cdr3_aa: CASSIVGASEAFF; cdr3_nt: TGTGCCAGCAGCATCGTGGGGGCCTCTGAAGCTTTCTTT
d_call: TRBD2; clone_size: .; j_call: TRBJ2-1; v_call: TRBV4-1; cdr3_aa: CASNEAGGLSSYNEQFF; cdr3_nt: TGCGCCAGCAACGAAGCGGGGGGATTAAGCTCCTACAATGAGCAGTTCTTC
d_call: .; clone_size: .; j_call: TRBJ1-4; v_call: TRBV27; cdr3_aa: CASSPQGREEKLFF; cdr3_nt: TGTGCCAGCAGTCCCCAGGGGCGTGAGGAAAAACTGTTTTTT
d_call: .; clone_size: medium-sized; j_call: TRBJ1-4; v_call: TRBV18; cdr3_aa: CASSPDSTNEKLFF; cdr3_nt: TGTGCCAGCTCACCAGACAGCACTAATGAAAAACTGTTTTTT
d_call: TRBD2; clone_size: .; j_call: TRBJ2-1; v_call: TRBV6-1; cdr3_aa: CASTIAGPYNEQFF; cdr3_nt: TGTGCCAGCACCATAGCGGGACCCTACAATGAGCAGTTCTTC
d_call: .; clone_size: .; j_call: TRBJ2-3; v_call: TRBV9; cdr3_aa: CASNAGRTTDTQYF; cdr3_nt: TGTGCCAGCAATGCGGGCAGGACCACAGATACGCAGTATTTT
d_call: .; clone_size: .; j_call: TRBJ2-7; v_call: TRBV28; cdr3_aa: CASSLQELVLYEQYF; cdr3_nt: TGTGCCAGCAGTCTCCAAGAACTAGTTCTCTACGAGCAGTACTTC
d_call: .; clone_size: .; j_call: TRBJ1-2; v_call: TRBV4-2; cdr3_aa: CASSQDRQGSEDGYTF; cdr3_nt: TGTGCCAGCAGCCAAGATCGGCAGGGGAGTGAAGATGGCTACACCTTC
d_call: TRBD2; clone_size: .; j_call: TRBJ2-1; v_call: TRBV19; cdr3_aa: CASSTGLAGVDNEQFF; cdr3_nt: TGTGCCAGTAGTACCGGACTAGCGGGAGTCGACAATGAGCAGTTCTTC
d_call: .; clone_size: .; j_call: TRBJ1-5; v_call: TRBV6-1; cdr3_aa: CASSEIQGSNQPQHF; cdr3_nt: TGTGCCAGCAGTGAAATCCAGGGAAGCAATCAGCCCCAGCATTTT
d_call: .; clone_size: .; j_call: TRBJ1-5; v_call: TRBV6-5; cdr3_aa: CASSSTGFSNQPQHF; cdr3_nt: TGTGCCAGCAGCTCCACAGGATTTAGCAATCAGCCCCAGCATTTT
d_call: TRBD2; clone_size: .; j_call: TRBJ2-2; v_call: TRBV27; cdr3_aa: CASSAPPTGTGGGNTGELFF; cdr3_nt: TGTGCCAGCAGTGCCCCTCCCACAGGGACCGGGGGGGGGAACACCGGGGAGCTGTTTTTT
d_call: .; clone_size: .; j_call: TRBJ2-3; v_call: TRBV7-6; cdr3_aa: CASSTYPDTQYF; cdr3_nt: TGTGCCAGCAGCACTTACCCAGATACGCAGTATTTT
d_call: TRBD2; clone_size: .; j_call: TRBJ2-7; v_call: TRBV7-9; cdr3_aa: CASSYRDYTYEQYF; cdr3_nt: TGTGCCAGCAGCTACCGGGACTACACCTACGAGCAGTACTTC
d_call: .; clone_size: .; j_call: TRBJ2-7; v_call: TRBV5-1; cdr3_aa: CASSSAGQELYYEQYF; cdr3_nt: TGCGCCAGCAGCTCAGCGGGACAGGAACTCTACTACGAGCAGTACTTC
d_call: TRBD1; clone_size: .; j_call: TRBJ2-7; v_call: TRBV4-1; cdr3_aa: CASSQVGTGNYEQYF; cdr3_nt: TGCGCCAGCAGCCAAGTGGGGACAGGAAACTACGAGCAGTACTTC
d_call: .; clone_size: .; j_call: TRBJ2-1; v_call: TRBV5-1; cdr3_aa: CASSLRGTRPDNEQFF; cdr3_nt: TGCGCCAGCAGCCTCCGAGGAACCCGGCCAGACAATGAGCAGTTCTTC
d_call: TRBD2; clone_size: .; j_call: TRBJ2-1; v_call: TRBV7-9; cdr3_aa: CASSSGLGFNEQFF; cdr3_nt: TGTGCCAGCAGCTCGGGACTAGGGTTCAATGAGCAGTTCTTC
d_call: .; clone_size: .; j_call: TRBJ1-1; v_call: TRBV13; cdr3_aa: CASSSELWGWTEAFF; cdr3_nt: TGTGCCAGCAGCTCCGAATTGTGGGGCTGGACTGAAGCTTTCTTT
d_call: TRBD1; clone_size: .; j_call: TRBJ1-6; v_call: TRBV29-1; cdr3_aa: CSVADRSNSPLHF; cdr3_nt: TGCAGCGTTGCGGACAGGTCAAATTCACCCCTCCACTTT
d_call: TRBD1; clone_size: .; j_call: TRBJ1-2; v_call: TRBV13; cdr3_aa: CASSAPGQGALGYTF; cdr3_nt: TGTGCCAGCAGCGCCCCGGGACAGGGGGCCCTTGGCTACACCTTC
d_call: TRBD2; clone_size: once; j_call: TRBJ2-1; v_call: TRBV6-1; cdr3_aa: CASSESTGGPFDEQFF; cdr3_nt: TGTGCCAGCAGTGAATCTACGGGGGGGCCCTTTGATGAGCAGTTCTTC
d_call: TRBD2; clone_size: once; j_call: TRBJ2-7; v_call: TRBV27; cdr3_aa: CASTFSSGTTSYEQYF; cdr3_nt: TGTGCCAGCACCTTCAGTAGCGGGACAACTTCCTACGAGCAGTACTTC
d_call: TRBD1; clone_size: .; j_call: TRBJ2-7; v_call: TRBV2; cdr3_aa: CASIDRGGSEQYF; cdr3_nt: TGTGCCAGCATTGACAGGGGTGGGTCCGAGCAGTACTTC
d_call: .; clone_size: .; j_call: TRBJ1-5; v_call: TRBV6-5; cdr3_aa: CAPVEGKGLGQPQHF; cdr3_nt: TGTGCCCCCGTGGAGGGCAAGGGCTTAGGTCAGCCCCAGCATTTT
d_call: .; clone_size: .; j_call: TRBJ1-2; v_call: TRBV25-1; cdr3_aa: CASSGSGIYGYTF; cdr3_nt: TGTGCCAGCAGTGGATCCGGGATCTATGGCTACACCTTC
d_call: TRBD1; clone_size: .; j_call: TRBJ2-3; v_call: TRBV28; cdr3_aa: CASSLQTGSTDTQYF; cdr3_nt: TGTGCCAGCAGTCTCCAGACAGGGAGCACAGATACGCAGTATTTT
d_call: .; clone_size: few; j_call: TRBJ2-1; v_call: TRBV7-9; cdr3_aa: CASSPSSNSYNEQFF; cdr3_nt: TGTGCCAGCAGCCCCTCATCTAACTCCTACAATGAGCAGTTCTTC
d_call: .; clone_size: .; j_call: TRBJ2-7; v_call: TRBV5-8; cdr3_aa: CASFPRAVRPYEQYF; cdr3_nt: TGTGCCAGCTTCCCCAGGGCCGTGAGACCCTACGAGCAGTACTTC
d_call: .; clone_size: .; j_call: TRBJ1-1; v_call: TRBV27; cdr3_aa: CASSLAGLNTEAFF; cdr3_nt: TGTGCCAGCAGTTTGGCAGGGCTGAACACTGAAGCTTTCTTT
d_call: .; clone_size: .; j_call: TRBJ1-1; v_call: TRBV13; cdr3_aa: CASSSGGINTEAFF; cdr3_nt: TGTGCCAGCAGCTCGGGCGGGATTAACACTGAAGCTTTCTTT
d_call: .; clone_size: .; j_call: TRBJ1-6; v_call: TRBV27; cdr3_aa: CASSPGDDSPLHF; cdr3_nt: TGTGCCAGCAGTCCGGGGGACGATTCACCCCTCCACTTT
d_call: .; clone_size: .; j_call: TRBJ1-1; v_call: TRBV5-6; cdr3_aa: CASSSGVVRQVGDTEAFF; cdr3_nt: TGTGCCAGCAGCTCCGGAGTGGTCCGACAGGTTGGGGACACTGAAGCTTTCTTT
d_call: TRBD1; clone_size: once; j_call: TRBJ2-7; v_call: TRBV4-2; cdr3_aa: CASSPGQGHYEQYF; cdr3_nt: TGTGCCAGCAGCCCGGGACAGGGACACTACGAGCAGTACTTC
d_call: TRBD2; clone_size: .; j_call: TRBJ2-7; v_call: TRBV6-5; cdr3_aa: CASSYSPGGTGEQYF; cdr3_nt: TGTGCCAGCAGTTACTCGCCGGGAGGAACGGGAGAGCAGTACTTC
d_call: TRBD2; clone_size: .; j_call: TRBJ2-7; v_call: TRBV13; cdr3_aa: CASSLGGTSGNYEQYF; cdr3_nt: TGTGCCAGCAGCTTAGGAGGGACTAGCGGGAACTACGAGCAGTACTTC
d_call: .; clone_size: .; j_call: TRBJ2-1; v_call: TRBV7-9; cdr3_aa: CASSPSGSEQFF; cdr3_nt: TGTGCCAGCAGCCCCTCGGGGAGTGAGCAGTTCTTC
d_call: TRBD1; clone_size: .; j_call: TRBJ1-1; v_call: TRBV5-6; cdr3_aa: CASSRAQGAGTEAFF; cdr3_nt: TGTGCCAGCAGCCGAGCACAGGGGGCTGGGACTGAAGCTTTCTTT
d_call: TRBD1; clone_size: .; j_call: TRBJ1-2; v_call: TRBV18; cdr3_aa: CASSLYRDREEDSYTF; cdr3_nt: TGTGCCAGCTCATTATACCGGGACAGGGAAGAAGATAGCTACACCTTC
d_call: TRBD1; clone_size: medium-sized; j_call: TRBJ2-5; v_call: TRBV13; cdr3_aa: CASSLGRTGAAETQYF; cdr3_nt: TGTGCCAGCAGCTTAGGCCGGACAGGGGCTGCAGAGACCCAGTACTTC
d_call: .; clone_size: .; j_call: TRBJ2-6; v_call: TRBV30; cdr3_aa: CAWWAGLKVSGANVLTF; cdr3_nt: TGTGCCTGGTGGGCGGGCTTAAAAGTCTCTGGGGCCAACGTCCTGACTTTC
d_call: TRBD2; clone_size: .; j_call: TRBJ2-5; v_call: TRBV6-5; cdr3_aa: CASSYSAGAETQYF; cdr3_nt: TGTGCCAGCAGTTACTCGGCGGGAGCTGAGACCCAGTACTTC
d_call: .; clone_size: .; j_call: TRBJ2-3; v_call: TRBV19; cdr3_aa: CASSKREDPDTQYF; cdr3_nt: TGTGCCAGTAGTAAACGGGAAGACCCAGATACGCAGTATTTT
d_call: TRBD2; clone_size: .; j_call: TRBJ2-5; v_call: TRBV27; cdr3_aa: CASSTLGGSQETQYF; cdr3_nt: TGTGCCAGCAGTACCCTGGGGGGGAGTCAAGAGACCCAGTACTTC
d_call: .; clone_size: medium-sized; j_call: TRBJ1-5; v_call: TRBV5-4; cdr3_aa: CASSDGNQPQHF; cdr3_nt: TGTGCCAGCAGCGACGGGAATCAGCCCCAGCATTTT
d_call: .; clone_size: medium-sized; j_call: TRBJ2-3; v_call: TRBV7-9; cdr3_aa: CASSLGLENVPQYF; cdr3_nt: TGTGCCAGCAGCTTAGGATTAGAAAATGTTCCGCAGTATTTT
d_call: .; clone_size: .; j_call: TRBJ1-1; v_call: TRBV4-1; cdr3_aa: CASSHGTQNTEAFF; cdr3_nt: TGCGCCAGCAGCCACGGGACTCAGAACACTGAAGCTTTCTTT